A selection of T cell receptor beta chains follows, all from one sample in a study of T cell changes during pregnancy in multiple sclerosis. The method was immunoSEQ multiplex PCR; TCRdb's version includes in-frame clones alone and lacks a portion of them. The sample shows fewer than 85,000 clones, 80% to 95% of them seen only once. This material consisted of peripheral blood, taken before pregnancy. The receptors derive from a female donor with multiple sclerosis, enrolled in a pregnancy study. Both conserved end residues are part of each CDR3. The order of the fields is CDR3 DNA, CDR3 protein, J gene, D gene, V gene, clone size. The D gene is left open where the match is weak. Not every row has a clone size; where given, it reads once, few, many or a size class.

cdr3_nt: TGTGCCAGCAGTTTATTCTGGCAGGCCAAAAACATTCAGTACTTC; cdr3_aa: CASSLFWQAKNIQYF; j_call: TRBJ2-4; d_call: .; v_call: TRBV27; clone_size: .
cdr3_nt: TGTGCCAGCAGTGGACGGGGGACAGGGATTCAGAATGGCTACACCTTC; cdr3_aa: CASSGRGTGIQNGYTF; j_call: TRBJ1-2; d_call: TRBD1; v_call: TRBV28; clone_size: once
cdr3_nt: TGCAGCGTTGAGTCGGGGGGGTCCTACGAGCAGTACTTC; cdr3_aa: CSVESGGSYEQYF; j_call: TRBJ2-7; d_call: TRBD2; v_call: TRBV29-1; clone_size: once
cdr3_nt: TGTGCCAGCAGCCTGTCAGGGTACAATGAGCAGTTCTTC; cdr3_aa: CASSLSGYNEQFF; j_call: TRBJ2-1; d_call: .; v_call: TRBV11-2; clone_size: .
cdr3_nt: TGTGCCAGCAGCAGTAGGGGGACGGGGTGGTACGAGCAGTACTTC; cdr3_aa: CASSSRGTGWYEQYF; j_call: TRBJ2-7; d_call: .; v_call: TRBV9; clone_size: .
cdr3_nt: TGCGCCAGCAGCCAGGGGCTTTACAATGAGCAGTTCTTC; cdr3_aa: CASSQGLYNEQFF; j_call: TRBJ2-1; d_call: .; v_call: TRBV5-1; clone_size: .
cdr3_nt: TGTGCCACCAGCAGGAAGGACTCCCCAACTTTAGTTGAGCAGTTCTTC; cdr3_aa: CATSRKDSPTLVEQFF; j_call: TRBJ2-1; d_call: .; v_call: TRBV15; clone_size: .
cdr3_nt: TGTGCCAGCAGTCAAGTAGCGGGAGACACCGGGGAGCTGTTTTTT; cdr3_aa: CASSQVAGDTGELFF; j_call: TRBJ2-2; d_call: TRBD2; v_call: TRBV6-5; clone_size: .
cdr3_nt: TGCGCCAGCAGCATCAACTTGGGCCGCTACGAGCAGTACTTC; cdr3_aa: CASSINLGRYEQYF; j_call: TRBJ2-7; d_call: .; v_call: TRBV4-3; clone_size: .
cdr3_nt: TGTGCCAGCAGCCAAAATGGACAACACGCAGATACGCAGTATTTT; cdr3_aa: CASSQNGQHADTQYF; j_call: TRBJ2-3; d_call: .; v_call: TRBV16; clone_size: .
cdr3_nt: TGTGCCAGCAGCTTCCCCCTTTCCCAAGACAGGCCCATGAACACTGAAGCTTTCTTT; cdr3_aa: CASSFPLSQDRPMNTEAFF; j_call: TRBJ1-1; d_call: .; v_call: TRBV7-9; clone_size: .
cdr3_nt: TGTGCCAGCAGCCCCAACACCTACGAGCAGTACTTC; cdr3_aa: CASSPNTYEQYF; j_call: TRBJ2-7; d_call: .; v_call: TRBV7-2; clone_size: .
cdr3_nt: TGTGCCAGCAGCGTAGGACTAGCGGAAGACAATGAGCAGTTCTTC; cdr3_aa: CASSVGLAEDNEQFF; j_call: TRBJ2-1; d_call: TRBD2; v_call: TRBV9; clone_size: .
cdr3_nt: TGTGCCAGCAGTGAAGATACGGGAGGGGCAGATACGCAGTATTTT; cdr3_aa: CASSEDTGGADTQYF; j_call: TRBJ2-3; d_call: TRBD2; v_call: TRBV27; clone_size: .
cdr3_nt: TGTGCCAGCAGTTTCGGAGCGGGACCGTACGAGCAGTACTTC; cdr3_aa: CASSFGAGPYEQYF; j_call: TRBJ2-7; d_call: TRBD2; v_call: TRBV27; clone_size: .
cdr3_nt: TGCAGCGTAATAGCGGGGGGATACAATGAGCAGTTCTTC; cdr3_aa: CSVIAGGYNEQFF; j_call: TRBJ2-1; d_call: TRBD2; v_call: TRBV29-1; clone_size: .
cdr3_nt: TGCAGCGTTGAATCGAGCGGGAGGCGCAATGAGCAGTTCTTC; cdr3_aa: CSVESSGRRNEQFF; j_call: TRBJ2-1; d_call: TRBD2; v_call: TRBV29-1; clone_size: .
cdr3_nt: TGTGCCAGCTCACCGGACAGGGCAACTAATGAAAAACTGTTTTTT; cdr3_aa: CASSPDRATNEKLFF; j_call: TRBJ1-4; d_call: TRBD1; v_call: TRBV18; clone_size: .
cdr3_nt: TGCGCCAGCAGCCAAGGTGGCAATAGCAATCAGCCCCAGCATTTT; cdr3_aa: CASSQGGNSNQPQHF; j_call: TRBJ1-5; d_call: .; v_call: TRBV4-3; clone_size: .
cdr3_nt: TGTGCCATCAGTGAGTCGACTAGCGGGAACTCCTACGAGCAGTACTTC; cdr3_aa: CAISESTSGNSYEQYF; j_call: TRBJ2-7; d_call: TRBD2; v_call: TRBV10-3; clone_size: .
cdr3_nt: TGTGCCAGCAGCTTGGGGGTAGCGGCTTACAATGAGCAGTTCTTC; cdr3_aa: CASSLGVAAYNEQFF; j_call: TRBJ2-1; d_call: .; v_call: TRBV5-6; clone_size: .
cdr3_nt: TGTGCCAGCAGCTTAAATTTAGGGGGGGCTGGGGCCAACGTCCTGACTTTC; cdr3_aa: CASSLNLGGAGANVLTF; j_call: TRBJ2-6; d_call: .; v_call: TRBV7-3; clone_size: .
cdr3_nt: TGCGCCAGCAGCCAAATAGCCAGCGGCACAGATACGCAGTATTTT; cdr3_aa: CASSQIASGTDTQYF; j_call: TRBJ2-3; d_call: .; v_call: TRBV4-3; clone_size: .
cdr3_nt: TGTGCCTGGTTTGGGGCGCAGGGCTACACCTTC; cdr3_aa: CAWFGAQGYTF; j_call: TRBJ1-2; d_call: .; v_call: TRBV30; clone_size: .
cdr3_nt: TGTGCCAGCAGCTTCGGGTCGACAGGGGGAGGAGAGACCCAGTACTTC; cdr3_aa: CASSFGSTGGGETQYF; j_call: TRBJ2-5; d_call: TRBD1; v_call: TRBV5-5; clone_size: .
cdr3_nt: TGTGCCAGTAGTATAGGCCAGGGGCCCTACAATGAGCAGTTCTTC; cdr3_aa: CASSIGQGPYNEQFF; j_call: TRBJ2-1; d_call: .; v_call: TRBV19; clone_size: .
cdr3_nt: TGTGCCAGCAGTAGTTACGGGGGAGGGGGCTACACCTTC; cdr3_aa: CASSSYGGGGYTF; j_call: TRBJ1-2; d_call: .; v_call: TRBV28; clone_size: once
cdr3_nt: TGTGCCAGCAGTTTCAACCTCCTAGCGGGAGTCTACGAGCAGTACTTC; cdr3_aa: CASSFNLLAGVYEQYF; j_call: TRBJ2-7; d_call: TRBD2; v_call: TRBV27; clone_size: .
cdr3_nt: TGTGCCAGCAGTCTCACAGGGTTCTATGGCTACACCTTC; cdr3_aa: CASSLTGFYGYTF; j_call: TRBJ1-2; d_call: .; v_call: TRBV27; clone_size: .
cdr3_nt: TGCGCCAGCAGCTTGAACCTAGCGGTAGTGGCAGATACGCAGTATTTT; cdr3_aa: CASSLNLAVVADTQYF; j_call: TRBJ2-3; d_call: TRBD2; v_call: TRBV5-1; clone_size: .
cdr3_nt: TGTGCCAGCAGCCTACGACGGGGCTACAATGAGCAGTTCTTC; cdr3_aa: CASSLRRGYNEQFF; j_call: TRBJ2-1; d_call: .; v_call: TRBV14; clone_size: .
cdr3_nt: TGCGCCAGCAGCCCCAGTCACCCTACAGGGTGGGGGAACTCTGGGGCCAACGTCCTGACTTTC; cdr3_aa: CASSPSHPTGWGNSGANVLTF; j_call: TRBJ2-6; d_call: .; v_call: TRBV4-3; clone_size: .
cdr3_nt: TGTGCCAGCAGCAAGACAGCTAGTAACTATGGCTACACCTTC; cdr3_aa: CASSKTASNYGYTF; j_call: TRBJ1-2; d_call: .; v_call: TRBV2; clone_size: .